Below are 28 T cell receptor beta chains sequenced from a single sample in a study of blood T cells in healthy people across ages. With a J-beta primer mix and a sample-barcoded 5' primer, a second PCR ran roughly 7 to 11 cycles. TCRdb used MiXCR to reprocess the 5' RACE reads, holding one entry per CDR3 protein. The table shows 800,000 to 1,000,000 distinct CDR3 sequences, with around 48% occurring only once. The material sequenced was blood. The receptors were sampled from a man aged 25-45 years in good health.

V is TRBV20-1 and J is TRBJ2-3, with D tentatively TRBD2 (6 bases). The CDR3 runs 14 residues. Per the germline V gene, CDR1 is DFQATT and CDR2 is SNEGSKA (reference sequence). V was clipped by 5 bases and J by 6 bases, with 18 bases between them. The CDR3 loop is CSAAPGLAPDTQYF. The CDR3 DNA reads TGCAGTGCTGCCCCGGGACTGGCCCCGGATACGCAGTATTTT.

This sequence joins TRBV12-3 or TRBV12-4 and TRBJ2-5, with 8 bases matching TRBD2. Losses at the gene ends were 5 bases for V and 5 bases for J; bases not matched to a gene: 10. The length of the CDR3 is 15 residues. The CDR3 DNA sequence: TGTGCCAGCAGTGCGCCCGGACTAGCTGGGGAGACCCAGTACTTC. Translation gives CASSAPGLAGETQYF.

In this sample, this clonotype turned up many times. The CDR3 DNA reads as TGTGCCAGCAGCTTAACAGAGAACTATGGCTACACCTTC. Protein sequence: CASSLTENYGYTF. The chain carries TRBV7-2 and TRBJ1-2, with D unresolved. The CDR3 loop spans 13 amino acids. V was pared by 2 bases and J by 2 bases, with 6 bases between. CDR1 and CDR2 (germline): SGHTA, FQGNSA.

This chain links TRBV12-3 or TRBV12-4 with TRBJ2-1; 9 positions agree with TRBD1. The CDR3 loop spans 15 amino acids. J gave up 6 bases and V 4 bases, and 7 bases lay outside the gene matches. The CDR3 sequence: CASSSWTGEGNEQFF. For the CDR3, the DNA is TGTGCCAGCAGTTCCTGGACAGGGGAGGGCAATGAGCAGTTCTTC.

The gene calls are TRBV5-1 and TRBJ2-7, with 11 bases fitting TRBD1. CDR1 is SGHRS and CDR2 is YFSETQ in the germline V gene. This CDR3 is 15 amino acids long. The V gene end was trimmed by 4 bases and the J gene end by 3 bases; junction bases not matched to a gene: 6. The CDR3 is CASSQGTGGHYEQYF. DNA for the CDR3: TGCGCCAGCAGCCAAGGGACAGGGGGTCACTACGAGCAGTACTTC.

The rearrangement uses TRBV7-2 and TRBJ2-7; TRBD1 agrees at 11 bases. There are 16 residues in the CDR3. Germline V lookup: CDR1 SGHTA, CDR2 FQGNSA. The ends lost 0 bases at V and 6 bases at J; junction bases unmatched: 7. DNA for the CDR3: TGTGCCAGCAGCTTAGCGGCGACCGGGACAGGGGGCGAGCAGTACTTC. It yields the protein CASSLAATGTGGEQYF.

This chain links TRBV27 with TRBJ2-1; D is undetermined. The CDR3 loop spans 13 amino acids. Trimming left V 3 bases short and J 5 bases short, with 8 bases between. Germline V lookup: CDR1 MNHEY, CDR2 SMNVEV (reference sequence). In nucleotides, the CDR3 is TGTGCCAGCAGTTTCATTTCCGACAATGAGCAGTTCTTC. Translated: CASSFISDNEQFF.

The gene calls are TRBV7-2 and TRBJ1-6, with D unresolved. V was pared by 2 bases and J by 7 bases, with 12 bases between. This CDR3 has 15 amino acids. Germline CDR1 and CDR2: SGHTA and FQGNSA. The CDR3 DNA reads TGTGCCAGCAGCTTAAGTGGCGGTGTGAATTCACCCCTCCACTTT. It is translated as CASSLSGGVNSPLHF.

The CDR3 coding sequence is TGTGCCTGGTCCTCGGGGACAGGGGGTGATCAGCCCCAGCATTTT. Its protein product is CAWSSGTGGDQPQHF. This chain uses TRBV30 with TRBJ1-5; 11 bases agree with TRBD1. Germline CDR1 is GTSNPN and CDR2 is SVGIG (reference sequence). CDR3 length: 15 residues. The V and J ends lost 5 bases and 5 bases, in that order; junction bases with no gene match: 8.

This clonotype was observed a single time. This sequence may be a read error, since a much larger clone differs from it by one base. The chain carries TRBV29-1 and TRBJ2-1; possible D gene TRBD1, 7 bases. The germline V gene has CDR1 SQVTM and CDR2 ANQGSEA. The CDR3 consists of 14 residues. The CDR3 DNA is TGCAGCGTTGAGGAGGGGGCGCGTTACAATGAGCGGTTCTTC. It is translated as CSVEEGARYNERFF.

This clonotype was observed a handful of times. As DNA, the CDR3 is TGTGCCACCAGCAGATCACGGACTAGCGGGGTTTACGAGCAGTACTTC. Protein sequence: CATSRSRTSGVYEQYF. The chain combines TRBV15 with TRBJ2-4; TRBD2 agrees at 12 bases. The DNA end is a closer match to TRBJ2-7, so the J assignment may be wrong. This CDR3 contains 16 residues. In germline, CDR1 is LNHNV, CDR2 YYDKDF (reference sequence).

The chain combines TRBV7-3 with TRBJ2-3, with 11 bases fitting TRBD2. Germline V lookup: CDR1 SGHTA, CDR2 FQGTGA. With 4 bases clipped from V and 5 bases from J, the junction kept 2 bases outside the gene matches. The CDR3 loop spans 14 amino acids. The CDR3 DNA sequence: TGTGCCAGCAGCTATGGACTAGCGGGAGATACGCAGTATTTT. The encoded protein is CASSYGLAGDTQYF. Full variable domain (outside the CDR3, taken from reference TRBV7-3 and TRBJ2-3): GAGVSQTPSNKVTEKGKYVELRCDPISGHTALYWYRQSLGQGPEFLIYFQGTGAADDSGLPNDRFFAVRPEGSVSTLKIQRTERGDSAVYLCASSYGLAGDTQYFGPGTRLTVL.

The rearrangement uses TRBV6-5 and TRBJ2-1, with 9 positions matching TRBD2. V lost 2 bases, J lost 6 bases, and 5 bases stayed unmatched. The germline V gene encodes CDR1 MNHEY and CDR2 SVGAGI. This CDR3 is 15 amino acids long. This CDR3 reads CASSYSAGGRNEQFF. The CDR3 nucleotides are TGTGCCAGCAGTTACAGCGCGGGAGGGCGCAATGAGCAGTTCTTC.

The chain combines TRBV6-6 with TRBJ1-4; D possibly corresponds to TRBD1 (6 bases). The germline V gene encodes CDR1 MNHNY and CDR2 SVGAGI (reference sequence). V was shortened by 2 bases and J by 8 bases, with 12 bases between the two germline ends. The CDR3 runs to 14 residues. The CDR3 DNA sequence: TGTGCCAGCAGTTACATACAGGGAGGCGAAAAACTGTTTTTT. The encoded protein is CASSYIQGGEKLFF.

The J gene is TRBJ2-1, the V gene TRBV18, with 8 bases that match TRBD2. Germline loops: CDR1 KGHSH, CDR2 LQKENI. V shed 6 bases and J 7 bases; nucleotides not matched to a gene: 5. This CDR3 has 13 amino acids. Here the CDR3 reads CASSYGLANEQFF. CDR3 DNA: TGTGCCAGCTCTTACGGACTAGCTAATGAGCAGTTCTTC.

The chain has TRBV30 and TRBJ2-7; TRBD2 might be the D (5 bases). The germline V gene encodes CDR1 GTSNPN and CDR2 SVGIG (reference sequence). This CDR3 spans 14 amino acids. Trimming left V 0 bases short and J 4 bases short, with 13 bases between. CDR3 sequence: CAWSVSGTEYEQYF. Written as DNA, the CDR3 is TGTGCCTGGAGTGTGAGCGGTACGGAGTACGAGCAGTACTTC.

The chain uses TRBV3-1 and TRBJ1-5; no firm D call. Germline V CDR1 and CDR2: LGHDT, YNNKEL (reference sequence). CDR3 length: 13 amino acids. V lost 1 base, J lost 2 bases, and 3 bases lay in between. The CDR3 spells CASSQGGNQPQHF. The CDR3 region has the DNA TGTGCCAGCAGCCAAGGTGGCAATCAGCCCCAGCATTTT. Complete variable domain (other parts from reference TRBV3-1 and TRBJ1-5): DTAVSQTPKYLVTQMGNDKSIKCEQNLGHDTMYWYKQDSKKFLKIMFSYNNKELIINETVPNRFSPKSPDKAHLNLHINSLELGDSAVYFCASSQGGNQPQHFGDGTRLSIL.

V usage is TRBV11-2 and J usage is TRBJ2-1; 9 bases line up with TRBD2. J lost 7 bases, V lost 5 bases, and 9 bases had no gene match. Looked up from germline, CDR1 is SGHAT and CDR2 is FQNNGV. The CDR3 runs 15 residues. This CDR3 reads CASSESGGLRNEQFF. The CDR3 nucleotides are TGTGCCAGCAGCGAAAGCGGGGGGTTAAGAAATGAGCAGTTCTTC.

The genes are TRBV28 and TRBJ2-7; a possible D gene is TRBD1 (5 bases). Germline CDR1 reads MDHEN; CDR2 reads SYDVKM. The CDR3 has 15 residues. The V gene lost 5 bases and the J gene lost 0 bases, with 14 bases spanning the gap. The CDR3 nucleotides read TGTGCCAGCAGTCAACGACAGATACTCTCCTACGAGCAGTACTTC. This sequence encodes CASSQRQILSYEQYF.

The chain employs TRBV4-1 and TRBJ2-7; D may match TRBD1 or TRBD2 (5 bases each). Per the germline V gene, CDR1 is MGHRA and CDR2 is YSYEKL. This CDR3 has 17 residues. Between the trimmed V and J ends, which lost 4 bases and 3 bases, there was a span of 22 bases. CDR3 loop: CASSLGIPGRQFYEQYF. DNA for the CDR3: TGCGCCAGCAGCCTTGGGATACCGGGACGCCAGTTCTACGAGCAGTACTTC.

This clonotype has more than one count but fewer than ten. The chain couples TRBV29-1 to TRBJ2-1, with TRBD2 matching over 9 bases. Germline trimming cut 5 bases from V and 9 bases from J; bases unmatched to any gene: 8. This CDR3 comprises 13 residues. Germline values: CDR1 SQVTM, CDR2 ANQGSEA. This chain's CDR3 is CSVLSGGGGEQFF. DNA for the CDR3: TGCAGCGTTCTTAGCGGGGGTGGGGGTGAGCAGTTCTTC.

The chain combines TRBV27 with TRBJ2-1, with TRBD2 identical over 10 bases. CDR1 and CDR2 (germline): MNHEY, SMNVEV (reference sequence). The CDR3 has 18 residues. With V trimmed by 7 bases and J by 7 bases, 19 bases remained unmatched. DNA for the CDR3: TGTGCCAGCAAAACCCCCGACCTGCGTGTAGCGGGGGGTAATGAGCAGTTCTTC. This codes for CASKTPDLRVAGGNEQFF.

This chain's CDR3 is CASSVLARGTDTQYF. CDR3 in DNA: TGTGCCAGCAGTGTGCTAGCGCGAGGCACAGATACGCAGTATTTT. The chain uses TRBV6-1 and TRBJ2-3; TRBD2 might be the D (6 bases). Germline V CDR1 and CDR2: MNHNS, SASEGT. Trimming cost V 4 bases and J 1 base, with 12 bases left between them. This CDR3 is 15 amino acids long.

This chain uses TRBV6-1 with TRBJ1-5; D ambiguous. V lost 2 bases, J lost 11 bases, and 7 bases lay in between. There are 11 residues in the CDR3. Germline CDR1 and CDR2: MNHNS and SASEGT. CDR3 protein: CASSERQAQHF. CDR3 nucleotides: TGTGCCAGCAGTGAACGACAAGCCCAGCATTTT.

The chain joins TRBV20-1 to TRBJ1-4, with TRBD1 matching over 8 bases. Germline V lookup: CDR1 DFQATT, CDR2 SNEGSKA (reference sequence). After removal of 6 bases from V and 6 bases from J, the junction contained 6 bases not matched to a gene. This CDR3 has 13 residues. As DNA, the CDR3 is TGCAGTGCCCACAGGGGGGCGGATGAAAAACTGTTTTTT. This sequence encodes CSAHRGADEKLFF.

This rearrangement joins TRBV3-1 to TRBJ2-6; D unresolved. Per germline, CDR1 LGHDT and CDR2 YNNKEL (reference sequence). The CDR3 extends over 17 amino acids. V gave up 4 bases and J gave up 0 bases, with 13 bases separating them. CDR3 protein: CASSPPRSSSGANVLTF. The CDR3 nucleotides are TGTGCCAGCAGCCCACCCCGAAGTAGCTCTGGGGCCAACGTCCTGACTTTC.

The chain joins TRBV5-1 to TRBJ1-1, with a weak D call TRBD1 (6 bases). The V end lost 6 bases, the J end lost 0 bases, and 9 bases lay between the germline ends. The CDR3 spans 13 residues. Germline-derived CDR1 and CDR2 are SGHRS and YFSETQ. The CDR3 coding sequence is TGCGCCAGCACGGACAGCATGAACACTGAAGCTTTCTTT. Its translation is CASTDSMNTEAFF.

V is TRBV6-6 and J is TRBJ2-4; possible D gene TRBD2, 5 bases. The CDR3 totals 13 residues. In germline, CDR1 is MNHNY, CDR2 SVGAGI (reference sequence). V lost 6 bases and J 13 bases, leaving 19 bases between the germline ends. CDR3 residues: CASRPASGWGQYF. CDR3 nucleotides: TGTGCCAGCAGGCCAGCTTCGGGGTGGGGACAGTACTTC.